This TCR beta chain was profiled in a study of cytomegalovirus exposure and HLA in healthy donors. Both 60 Vbeta primers and 13 Jbeta primers went into the PCR. Sequenced by immunoSEQ multiplex PCR; TCRdb stores in-frame clones only, minus some. The profile shows about 120,000 clones, about 72% of them singletons. The trim removed 3 bases at V and 6 bases at J, leaving 1 base unmatched. The CDR3 has 15 amino acids. Germline CDR1 is SGHTA and CDR2 is FQGTGA. This clone was recorded once. The specimen sequenced was PBMCs. The TCR was taken from a man in his thirties or forties in good health and CMV-seropositive. The genes are TRBV7-3 and TRBJ2-1, with TRBD2 matching over 14 bases. The CDR3 sequence: CASSLTSGRANEQFF. CDR3 DNA sequence: TGTGCCAGCAGCTTGACTAGCGGGAGGGCCAATGAGCAGTTCTTC. The full variable domain, completed using reference TRBV7-3 and TRBJ2-1, is GAGVSQTPSNKVTEKGKYVELRCDPISGHTALYWYRQSLGQGPEFLIYFQGTGAADDSGLPNDRFFAVRPEGSVSTLKIQRTERGDSAVYLCASSLTSGRANEQFFGPGTRLTVL.